Below are 30 T cell receptor beta chains sequenced from a single sample in a study of T cells in localized non-small cell lung cancer. TCRdb's table, derived via immunoSEQ multiplex PCR, lists solely in-frame clones and lacks some. The table includes under 2,000 clones, under 35% detected once. The sequencing used normal lung tissue next to the tumor, collected before any cancer treatment. These receptor sequences come from a female donor at least 60 years old with stage II squamous cell lung carcinoma.

This clone appeared once. V usage is TRBV30 and J usage is TRBJ1-5; D unclear. CDR3 length: 13 residues. The germline gives CDR1 GTSNPN, CDR2 SVGIG (reference sequence). The V gene lost 0 bases and the J gene lost 7 bases, with 10 bases spanning the gap. The CDR3 region is CAWSVEGLQPQHF. CDR3 bases: TGTGCCTGGAGTGTGGAAGGATTGCAGCCCCAGCATTTT.

A few counts support this clone. The chain links TRBV1 to TRBJ1-2; the DNA was not used to check the table's D call, TRBD1. TRBV1 is a recognized pseudogene. CDR3 size: 18 residues. CDR3 region: CTSSHHSKPGQPNYGYTF. CDR3 coding DNA: TGCACCAGCAGCCACCACTCCAAACCAGGACAGCCTAACTATGGCTACACCTTC.

Sample share makes this clone medium-sized. The genes are TRBV11-3 and TRBJ2-7, with unresolved D. The CDR3 has 15 amino acids. Germline V gives CDR1 SGHNT, CDR2 YENEEA. Trimming cost V 5 bases and J 7 bases, with 21 bases left between them. CDR3 DNA: TGTGCCAGCAGCCTTCCCGGCCCGTTTGCGGTAGAGCAGTACTTC. Translation gives CASSLPGPFAVEQYF.

This clone was detected only a few times. The rearrangement links TRBV19 to TRBJ2-7, with 8 bases identical to TRBD1. The CDR3 has 14 residues. The V segment lost 5 bases and the J segment 6 bases; nucleotides outside the gene matches: 9. Germline values: CDR1 LNHDA, CDR2 SQIVND (reference sequence). The CDR3 loop is CASSPRQGPSEQYF. CDR3 DNA sequence: TGTGCCAGTAGTCCTCGACAGGGGCCCTCCGAGCAGTACTTC.

This sequence joins TRBV16 and TRBJ2-7; D is perhaps TRBD1 (6 bases). The CDR3 spans 14 residues. Trimming stripped 2 bases from V and 0 bases from J, with 8 bases between. Germline CDR1 reads KGHSY; CDR2 reads FQNENV. The CDR3 DNA follows: TGTGCCAGCAGCCAACAGGGGATCTCCTACGAGCAGTACTTC. Translation: CASSQQGISYEQYF. The full variable domain, completed using reference TRBV16 and TRBJ2-7, is GEEVAQTPKHLVRGEGQKAKLYCAPIKGHSYVFWYQQVLKNEFKFLISFQNENVFDETGMPKERFSAKCLPNSPCSLEIQATKLEDSAVYFCASSQQGISYEQYFGPGTRLTVT.

This chain links TRBV9 with TRBJ1-1, with 8 nucleotides matching TRBD1. Germline CDR1 reads SGDLS; CDR2 reads YYNGEE. Losses at the gene ends were 0 bases for V and 0 bases for J; bases not matched to a gene: 4. There are 16 residues in the CDR3. This chain's CDR3 is CASSVAPGGLNTEAFF. The CDR3 DNA follows: TGTGCCAGCAGCGTAGCGCCAGGGGGCCTGAACACTGAAGCTTTCTTT.

The chain combines TRBV19 with TRBJ2-7; a possible D gene is TRBD1 (6 bases). Germline CDR1 LNHDA, CDR2 SQIVND (reference sequence). V lost 0 bases and J lost 9, with 12 bases in between. CDR3 length equals 13 residues. The CDR3 region has the DNA TGTGCCAGTAGTATAGATCTCACAGGGAGGCAGTACTTC. Amino acids: CASSIDLTGRQYF.

This clone was recorded a few times. The chain is built from TRBV30 and TRBJ1-2, with D uncertain. The ends were cut back, 0 bases at V and 9 bases at J, with 17 bases in the middle. Germline CDR1 is GTSNPN and CDR2 is SVGIG (reference sequence). The CDR3 sequence is 14 residues long. The CDR3 sequence: CAWSVSGRLIRYTF. The DNA of the CDR3 is TGTGCCTGGAGTGTATCAGGCCGCCTTATCCGCTACACCTTC. The variable domain in full, with the rest retrieved from reference TRBV30 and TRBJ1-2, is SQTIHQWPATLVQPVGSPLSLECTVEGTSNPNLYWYRQAAGRGLQLLFYSVGIGQISSEVPQNLSASRPQDRQFILSSKKLLLSDSGFYLCAWSVSGRLIRYTFGSGTRLTVV.

By share, this clone counts as medium-sized. V is TRBV11-3 and J is TRBJ2-1, with TRBD1 identical over 9 bases. The CDR3 is 16 residues long. Germline CDR1 reads SGHNT; CDR2 reads YENEEA. V dropped 5 bases and J dropped 5; count of bases not matched to a gene: 10. CDR3 residues: CASSPGGTGYDNEQFF. CDR3 in DNA: TGTGCCAGCAGCCCAGGAGGGACAGGGTACGACAATGAGCAGTTCTTC.

This clone was observed a handful of times. The chain links TRBV7-1 to TRBJ1-4; tentatively, D is TRBD1 (5 bases). TRBV7-1 counts as an open reading frame of uncertain function. The CDR3 length is 13 residues. V was cut by 7 bases and J by 8 bases, with 14 bases left in between. CDR3 bases: TGTGCCAGCAATCGTAGGGGAGAGGAAAAACTGTTTTTT. Its translation is CASNRRGEEKLFF.

This sequence joins TRBV25-1 and TRBJ2-5, with 9 nucleotides matching TRBD1. Trimming cost V 2 bases and J 1 base; bases outside gene matches: 5. The germline gives CDR1 MGHDK, CDR2 SYGVNS. The CDR3 is 16 residues long. Written as DNA, the CDR3 is TGTGCCAGCAGTGAAATAGGGACAGGGACCCAAGAGACCCAGTACTTC. Protein sequence: CASSEIGTGTQETQYF.

The gene calls are TRBV25-1 and TRBJ2-7, with a possible D match to TRBD1 (6 bases). The germline V gene has CDR1 MGHDK and CDR2 SYGVNS. The CDR3 totals 13 residues. Trimming stripped 6 bases from V and 2 bases from J, with 11 bases between. Written as DNA, the CDR3 is TGTGCCAGCAGCCCCCCAGGGGCCTACGAGCAGTACTTC. This codes for CASSPPGAYEQYF.

To note about this clone: The DNA has an unread or ambiguous base, and its residue is written X. This CDR3 is CASRGDMDXEAFF. CDR3 DNA sequence: TGTGCCAGTCGAGGGGATATGGACAYTGAAGCTTTCTTT. This rearrangement joins TRBV19 to TRBJ1-1; D might be TRBD1 (5 bases). Trimming cost V 8 bases and J 7 bases, with 17 bases left between them. The germline gives CDR1 LNHDA, CDR2 SQIVND (reference sequence). The CDR3 consists of 13 residues.

The rearrangement joins TRBV19 to TRBJ2-1, with D uncertain. Germline V CDR1 and CDR2: LNHDA, SQIVND (reference sequence). The V end lost 0 bases, the J end lost 3 bases, and 3 bases lay between the germline ends. The CDR3 loop spans 13 amino acids. The CDR3 DNA reads as TGTGCCAGTAGTATAGACTACTACAATGAGCAGTTCTTC. It encodes CASSIDYYNEQFF.

The rearrangement links TRBV14 to TRBJ1-1; D unresolved. Looked up from germline, CDR1 is SGHDN and CDR2 is FVKESK. This CDR3 has 14 amino acids. V lost 6 bases to trimming and J lost 7 bases, with 18 bases between them. The CDR3 is CASSQKRGLGEAFF. CDR3 in DNA: TGTGCCAGCAGTCAGAAGCGGGGTCTGGGTGAAGCTTTCTTT.

The chain couples TRBV10-2 to TRBJ2-7; D is possibly TRBD1 or TRBD2 (5 bases each). Germline V gene data show CDR1 as WSHSY and CDR2 as SAAADI. CDR3 length: 13 amino acids. V dropped 4 bases and J dropped 6 bases, with 13 bases sitting between them. This chain's CDR3 is CASSGQRVSEQYF. Here the CDR3 DNA reads TGCGCCAGCAGTGGACAGAGGGTGAGCGAGCAGTACTTC.

In its sample, this clone is medium-sized. The gene calls are TRBV6-8 and TRBJ1-1; no definite D call. The CDR3 sequence is 14 residues long. Between the trimmed V and J ends, which lost 4 bases and 0 bases, there was a span of 9 bases. Germline CDR1 is MNHGY and CDR2 is SAAAGT. Here the CDR3 reads CASSLGRVNTEAFF. CDR3 bases: TGTGCCAGCAGTTTAGGTAGGGTGAACACTGAAGCTTTCTTT.

The chain has TRBV5-1 and TRBJ1-3; perhaps TRBD1 as D (6 bases). CDR3 size: 17 residues. V lost 4 bases and J 1 base, leaving 18 bases between the germline ends. CDR1 is SGHRS and CDR2 is YFSETQ in the germline V gene. CDR3 amino acids: CASSPMKTGDSGNTIYF. The DNA of the CDR3 is TGCGCCAGCAGCCCTATGAAGACAGGTGATTCTGGAAACACCATATATTTT.

Comments on this clone: The junction shows a germline mismatch at one end, possibly a read error. V usage is TRBV9 and J usage is TRBJ1-1; D might be TRBD1 (6 bases). The CDR3 runs to 15 residues. Germline assignment: CDR1 SGDLS and CDR2 YYNGEE. CDR3 sequence reads: CTSSNMGGEKTEAFF. CDR3 in DNA: TGTACCAGCAGCAATATGGGGGGCGAGAAAACTGAAGCTTTCTTT.

V is TRBV9 and J is TRBJ1-2; D unresolved. The CDR3 extends over 15 amino acids. The ends were cut back, 4 bases at V and 4 bases at J, with 17 bases in the middle. CDR1 and CDR2 from the germline V gene are SGDLS and YYNGEE. CDR3 residues: CASSSRETSSYGYTF. For the CDR3, the DNA is TGTGCCAGCAGCTCTAGGGAGACCTCGAGCTATGGCTACACCTTC.

This clone came up a few times. The chain is built from TRBV19 and TRBJ1-2; unclear D gene. Trimming took 9 bases from V and 3 from J, leaving 8 bases between them. This CDR3 region has 11 residues. Germline loops: CDR1 LNHDA, CDR2 SQIVND (reference sequence). The CDR3 nucleotides read TGTGCCAGCCAGGCGGACTATGGCTACACCTTC. It encodes CASQADYGYTF. The whole variable domain, filled in from reference TRBV19 and TRBJ1-2, reads DGGITQSPKYLFRKEGQNVTLSCEQNLNHDAMYWYRQDPGQGLRLIYYSQIVNDFQKGDIAEGYSVSREKKESFPLTVTSAQKNPTAFYLCASQADYGYTFGSGTRLTVV.

Relative to its sample, this clone is medium-sized (0.01 to 0.1%). This rearrangement joins TRBV9 to TRBJ2-5; 7 bases align to TRBD1. The V gene's germline CDR1 is SGDLS and CDR2 YYNGEE. V lost 3 bases to trimming and J lost 5 bases; unmatched junction nucleotides: 7. The CDR3 is made up of 14 amino acids. CDR3 sequence: CASSAAGGRETQYF. In DNA, the CDR3 is TGTGCCAGCAGCGCCGCAGGGGGTCGGGAGACCCAGTACTTC. The complete variable domain, with remaining parts taken from reference TRBV9 and TRBJ2-5, reads DSGVTQTPKHLITATGQRVTLRCSPRSGDLSVYWYQQSLDQGLQFLIQYYNGEERAKGNILERFSAQQFPDLHSELNLSSLELGDSALYFCASSAAGGRETQYFGPGTRLLVL.

This clone is large in the sample. This sequence joins TRBV6-8 and TRBJ2-2; TRBD1 matches at 10 bases. CDR1 and CDR2 (germline): MNHGY, SAAAGT. Trimming at V came to 10 bases and at J to 5 bases, leaving 10 bases not matched to a gene. This CDR3 has 15 amino acids. The CDR3: CATLRTGGVTGELFF. The CDR3 nucleotides are TGTGCCACCCTGCGGACAGGGGGAGTAACCGGGGAGCTGTTTTTT.

The chain couples TRBV5-1 to TRBJ2-2; 9 bases are a match to TRBD1. Germline V gene sequence: CDR1 SGHRS, CDR2 YFSETQ. V lost 4 bases, J lost 3 bases, and 4 bases stayed unmatched. The CDR3 is 15 residues long. CDR3 DNA sequence: TGCGCCAGCAGCCGTGGGGACAGGGACACCGGGGAGCTGTTTTTT. Translation: CASSRGDRDTGELFF.

The CDR3 here is CASSPSPRSYEQYF. CDR3 DNA sequence: TGCGCCAGCAGCCCCTCGCCTAGATCCTACGAGCAGTACTTC. This sequence joins TRBV1 and TRBJ2-7; the D call of TRBD2 is as the table states it, not checked on the DNA. TRBV1 is reported as a pseudogene. CDR3 length equals 14 residues.

This chain connects TRBV12-5 to TRBJ2-7; 7 positions match TRBD1. The V segment lost 4 bases and the J segment 2 bases; nucleotides outside the gene matches: 8. The CDR3 is 15 residues long. Looked up from germline, CDR1 is LGHNT and CDR2 is FRNRAP. In DNA, the CDR3 is TGTGCTAGTGGTTCAGGGATAGGGGGCCCCTACGAGCAGTACTTC. Its translation: CASGSGIGGPYEQYF.

In its sample, this clone is medium-sized (0.01 to 0.1%). The V and J genes are TRBV11-3 and TRBJ1-3; no clear D. Trimming removed 1 base from V and 0 bases from J, with 10 bases in between. In germline, CDR1 is SGHNT, CDR2 YENEEA. This CDR3 is built from 16 residues. The CDR3 here is CASSLVPVYSGNTIYF. As DNA, the CDR3 is TGTGCCAGCAGCTTAGTCCCTGTGTACTCTGGAAACACCATATATTTT.

There are a few counts of this clone. A base was left unread or ambiguous, and X is written for its residue. V and J are TRBV5-1 and TRBJ2-1; 8 bases fit TRBD2. J was trimmed by 2 bases and V by 6 bases; bases with no gene match: 10. CDR1 and CDR2 from the germline V gene are SGHRS and YFSETQ. The CDR3 extends over 16 amino acids. The CDR3 DNA sequence: TGCGCCAGCARCTTTGACCTAGCGGGTGCCTACAATGAGCAGTTCTTC. This sequence encodes CASXFDLAGAYNEQFF.

This clone was observed a few times. The chain is built from TRBV9 and TRBJ1-1; 10 bases are shared with TRBD1. The CDR3 is made up of 15 amino acids. V shed 4 bases, J shed 6 bases, and the junction held 9 bases outside the gene matches. The germline CDR1 and CDR2 sequences are SGDLS and YYNGEE. The CDR3, as DNA: TGTGCCAGCAGCATTCCTGGGACAGGGGAGGCTGAAGCTTTCTTT. This codes for CASSIPGTGEAEAFF.

The V call is TRBV18, the J call TRBJ2-7, with 8 nucleotides matching TRBD2. V gave up 0 bases and J gave up 5 bases; unmatched junction bases: 0. Per germline, CDR1 KGHSH and CDR2 LQKENI. The CDR3 is made up of 13 amino acids. The CDR3 DNA reads as TGTGCCAGCTCACCACCCGGGGGGGACGAGCAGTACTTC. Amino acids: CASSPPGGDEQYF. Filled out from reference TRBV18 and TRBJ2-7, the complete variable domain reads NAGVMQNPRHLVRRRGQEARLRCSPMKGHSHVYWYRQLPEEGLKFMVYLQKENIIDESGMPKERFSAEFPKEGPSILRIQQVVRGDSAAYFCASSPPGGDEQYFGPGTRLTVT.